This T cell receptor beta chain was documented in a study of spatial heterogeneity in lung cancer. Across the whole study: Detected sequences consistently included more beta-chain ones than alpha-chain ones.

The CDR3 sequence is 15 residues long. CDR1 is MNHEY, CDR2 SMNVEV, per germline (reference sequence). V lost 3 bases and J lost 1, with 11 bases in between. As to time point: sample taken at primary tumor resection. A total of fewer than 80 untreated early-stage non-small cell lung cancer patients served as donors. Frozen PBMC, nontumor lung or tumor provided whole RNA, which was sequenced unsorted. This clonotype was recorded at least ten times. Single TCR cDNA molecules each had their own unique molecular identifier. One entry per CDR3 protein results from TCRdb running MiXCR on the 5' RACE reads. Of 35,000 to 50,000 distinct CDR3 sequences detected, 3.1% appear once; the ten largest clones hold 36%.

The specimen was normal lung tissue next to the tumor, collected at surgery. The receptor comes from a male donor with early-stage non-small cell lung cancer. The genes are TRBV27 and TRBJ2-3, with D possibly TRBD2 on 6 matching bases. In DNA form, the CDR3 reads TGTGCCAGCAGTTTGACGGGAGTGGGCACAGATACGCAGTATTTT. This sequence encodes CASSLTGVGTDTQYF.